These 28 T cell receptor beta chains were all obtained from the same sample, sequenced in a study of blood T cell repertoires in COVID-19 (dated by TCRdb to 2018 to 2020). Receptors were amplified or captured by the immunoSEQ multiplex PCR assay. In its TCRdb copy, this immuneACCESS table keeps in-frame sequences only and misses some clones. Where compared with another copy, unresolved V genes explain less than half of these, and the others have no known cause. The sample table lists about 210,000 clones, around 90% of them with a count of one. In total, the top ten clones hold around 1.2% of the sample. The material sequenced was peripheral blood. The receptors stem from a man aged 30-40 years with acute or convalescent COVID-19.

V gene TRBV2 combines with J gene TRBJ1-1; 7 nucleotides agree with TRBD1. Trimming cost V 6 bases and J 3 bases; bases outside gene matches: 7. Per the germline V gene, CDR1 is SNHLY and CDR2 is FYNNEI. This CDR3 is 14 amino acids long. The CDR3 sequence is CASRREQGYTEAFF. As DNA, the CDR3 is TGTGCCAGCAGGAGAGAACAGGGGTACACTGAAGCTTTCTTT.

V and J are TRBV4-2 and TRBJ2-5; 13 nucleotides align to TRBD2. The V gene end was trimmed by 1 base and the J gene end by 2 bases; junction bases not matched to a gene: 7. This CDR3 region has 18 residues. From germline, CDR1 is LGHNA and CDR2 YNFKEQ. CDR3 amino acids: CASSQVTSGRSDQETQYF. As DNA, the CDR3 is TGTGCCAGCAGCCAAGTGACTAGCGGGAGGTCCGATCAAGAGACCCAGTACTTC.

V usage is TRBV28 and J usage is TRBJ1-3, with D possibly TRBD1 on 6 matching bases. Germline loops: CDR1 MDHEN, CDR2 SYDVKM. CDR3 length equals 15 residues. Trimming shortened V by 4 bases and J by 8 bases, and 18 bases separated the two germline ends. CDR3 nucleotide sequence: TGTGCCAGCAGTTCCATTCGACAGGAGGTAGACACCATATATTTT. This gives the protein CASSSIRQEVDTIYF.

This CDR3 reads CASSDGGATEQYF. The DNA for the CDR3 is TGTGCCAGCAGTGACGGGGGGGCGACCGAGCAGTACTTC. The V and J genes are TRBV2 and TRBJ2-7, with 8 bases aligning to TRBD2. CDR1 SNHLY and CDR2 FYNNEI come from the germline V gene. This CDR3 is 13 amino acids long. V lost 3 bases to trimming and J lost 6 bases; unmatched junction nucleotides: 4.

The chain combines TRBV15 with TRBJ2-2; D ambiguous. Germline CDR1 and CDR2: LNHNV and YYDKDF (reference sequence). This CDR3 comprises 14 residues. Trimming took 7 bases from V and 6 from J, leaving 15 bases between them. CDR3 amino acids: CATTYARPSGELFF. The CDR3 DNA reads as TGTGCCACCACCTACGCCCGCCCGTCCGGGGAGCTGTTTTTT.

This clone appeared a single time. This rearrangement joins TRBV7-2 to TRBJ2-2, with 12 positions matching TRBD2. CDR1 is SGHTA and CDR2 is FQGNSA in the germline V gene. Germline trimming cut 5 bases from V and 1 base from J; bases unmatched to any gene: 8. This CDR3 has 18 residues. In DNA, the CDR3 is TGTGCCAGCAGCGATGGACTAGCGGGGAGAATGAACACCGGGGAGCTGTTTTTT. This translates into CASSDGLAGRMNTGELFF.

Note on this clone: Additional DNA sequences in this sample encode the identical CDR3. The chain joins TRBV28 to TRBJ2-7; tentative D call: TRBD2 (6 bases). The CDR3 is 13 residues long. The germline V and J ends were trimmed by 3 bases and 2 bases, with 8 bases remaining between them. Looked up from germline, CDR1 is MDHEN and CDR2 is SYDVKM. The CDR3 DNA follows: TGTGCCAGCAGTTTGGGGACTCCCTACGAGCAGTACTTC. Encoded protein: CASSLGTPYEQYF.

The rearrangement joins TRBV3-1 (or the pseudogene TRBV3-2) to TRBJ2-1; TRBD1 is a possible D gene (5 bases). Trimming cost V 2 bases and J 2 bases, with 10 bases left between them. Germline lookup yields CDR1 LGHDT and CDR2 YNNKEL (reference sequence). CDR3 size: 15 residues. DNA of the CDR3: TGTGCCAGCAGCCAACAGGGAAACGCCTACAATGAGCAGTTCTTC. It encodes CASSQQGNAYNEQFF.

This clone was seen a few times. The CDR3 region is CASSIRDRAGEGNTIYF. As DNA, the CDR3 is TGTGCCAGCAGCATAAGGGACCGCGCAGGGGAAGGAAACACCATATATTTT. The chain carries TRBV5-4 and TRBJ1-3; possible D gene TRBD1, 6 bases. The CDR3 sequence is 17 residues long. Trimming stripped 4 bases from V and 4 bases from J, with 21 bases between. Per germline, CDR1 SGHNT and CDR2 YYREEE (reference sequence).

This rearrangement joins TRBV7-3 to TRBJ1-2; no reliable D call. Germline V lookup: CDR1 SGHTA, CDR2 FQGTGA. This CDR3 region has 15 residues. Trimming took 5 bases from V and 4 from J, leaving 17 bases between them. The CDR3 DNA sequence: TGTGCCAGCAGCCCCCCCGGGGTGACGCCCTATGGCTACACCTTC. Encoded protein: CASSPPGVTPYGYTF.

The chain combines TRBV2 with TRBJ1-3, with D perhaps TRBD1 (5 bases). The CDR3 spans 14 residues. The V end lost 6 bases, the J end lost 0 bases, and 9 bases lay between the germline ends. Germline V gene lookup returns CDR1 SNHLY and CDR2 FYNNEI. The CDR3 reads CASRGHASGNTIYF. Written as DNA, the CDR3 is TGTGCCAGCAGAGGACATGCCTCTGGAAACACCATATATTTT.

The rearrangement uses TRBV5-1 and TRBJ1-1; D possibly corresponds to TRBD1 (5 bases). Looked up from germline, CDR1 is SGHRS and CDR2 is YFSETQ. The CDR3 runs 13 residues. V was trimmed by 1 base and J by 4 bases, leaving 8 bases between them. The chain's CDR3 is CASSLWGGTEAFF. In DNA form, the CDR3 reads TGCGCCAGCAGCTTGTGGGGGGGCACTGAAGCTTTCTTT.

The chain is built from TRBV27 and TRBJ2-7, with 9 bases lining up with TRBD2. The CDR3 sequence is 15 residues long. Germline trimming cut 6 bases from V and 7 bases from J; bases unmatched to any gene: 13. CDR1 and CDR2 (germline): MNHEY, SMNVEV (reference sequence). This CDR3 is CASRLTSGPFGEQYF. DNA for the CDR3: TGTGCCAGCAGGCTGACTAGCGGTCCTTTCGGTGAGCAGTACTTC.

This sequence joins TRBV30 and TRBJ1-1, with TRBD1 identical over 10 bases. The CDR3 spans 15 residues. The V gene's germline CDR1 is GTSNPN and CDR2 SVGIG (reference sequence). V was pared by 4 bases and J by 0 bases, with 5 bases of the junction left unmatched. The CDR3 is CAWTRTGGLNTEAFF. DNA for the CDR3: TGTGCCTGGACAAGGACAGGGGGACTGAACACTGAAGCTTTCTTT.

The chain recombines TRBV29-1 with TRBJ2-7; maybe TRBD2 (5 bases). This CDR3 region has 13 residues. Germline V gives CDR1 SQVTM, CDR2 ANQGSEA. The V gene lost 2 bases and the J gene lost 4 bases, with 12 bases spanning the gap. The CDR3 is CSVESHGGYEQYF. For the CDR3, the DNA is TGCAGCGTTGAAAGCCATGGAGGTTACGAGCAGTACTTC.

The V and J genes are TRBV30 and TRBJ2-1; D might be TRBD1 (6 bases). The CDR3 has 12 residues. V was clipped by 0 bases and J by 15 bases, with 15 bases between them. Per the germline V gene, CDR1 is GTSNPN and CDR2 is SVGIG (reference sequence). CDR3 nucleotide sequence: TGTGCCTGGAGTGTACAGGGCGGAAGGGGGTTCTTC. It translates to CAWSVQGGRGFF.

This chain joins TRBV5-1 and TRBJ2-3; TRBD2 agrees at 15 bases. The CDR3 runs to 17 residues. The germline CDR1 and CDR2 sequences are SGHRS and YFSETQ. The J segment lost 4 bases and the V segment lost 4 bases, leaving 7 bases of the junction unmatched. The CDR3, as DNA: TGCGCCAGCAGCCCTAGGCGGACTAGCGGGGGGGCAGATACGCAGTATTTT. Its translation is CASSPRRTSGGADTQYF.

The V call is TRBV19, the J call TRBJ1-5, with no clear D. Trimming shortened V by 5 bases and J by 2 bases, and 19 bases separated the two germline ends. The CDR3 runs 17 residues. Germline V lookup: CDR1 LNHDA, CDR2 SQIVND (reference sequence). The CDR3 coding sequence is TGTGCCAGTAGTTTAGGTCAAGTGGCAGGTCGCAATCAGCCCCAGCATTTT. Translating gives CASSLGQVAGRNQPQHF.

The V and J genes are TRBV27 and TRBJ2-3; TRBD2 agrees at 11 bases. J lost 7 bases, V lost 1 base, and 4 bases had no gene match. There are 15 residues in the CDR3. Germline CDR1 reads MNHEY; CDR2 reads SMNVEV (reference sequence). The CDR3 reads CASSLLAGGPNTQYF. DNA for the CDR3: TGTGCCAGCAGTTTATTAGCGGGAGGGCCGAATACGCAGTATTTT.

This chain uses TRBV28 with TRBJ2-1; possibly TRBD2 for D (6 bases). CDR1 and CDR2 (germline): MDHEN, SYDVKM. CDR3 length equals 14 residues. Trimming shortened V by 7 bases and J by 6 bases, and 16 bases separated the two germline ends. This chain's CDR3 is CASTPTRGINEQFF. DNA for the CDR3: TGTGCCAGCACTCCGACGCGGGGTATCAATGAGCAGTTCTTC.

J is TRBJ1-4 and V is TRBV5-1, with TRBD1 as a possible D gene (6 bases). Deletions cut 2 bases from V and 7 bases from J, with 12 bases between. CDR3 size: 14 residues. Looked up from germline, CDR1 is SGHRS and CDR2 is YFSETQ. This CDR3 is CASSFWDISEKLFF. Written as DNA, the CDR3 is TGCGCCAGCAGCTTCTGGGACATCTCTGAAAAACTGTTTTTT.

The chain links TRBV5-1 to TRBJ2-7, with 9 bases that match TRBD2. The CDR3 runs 15 residues. Germline CDR1 and CDR2: SGHRS and YFSETQ. The J segment lost 0 bases and the V segment lost 4 bases, leaving 5 bases of the junction unmatched. This CDR3 is CASSISGGPSYEQYF. The CDR3 DNA follows: TGCGCCAGCAGCATAAGCGGGGGGCCCTCCTACGAGCAGTACTTC.

The V call is TRBV6-5, the J call TRBJ2-3; 8 nucleotides line up with TRBD2. With 8 bases clipped from V and 4 bases from J, the junction kept 11 bases outside the gene matches. The length of the CDR3 is 15 residues. Germline CDR1 MNHEY, CDR2 SVGAGI. The CDR3 loop reads CASFSGGLGADTQYF. The CDR3 nucleotides are TGTGCCAGCTTTTCGGGGGGGCTCGGGGCAGATACGCAGTATTTT.

The V gene is TRBV9, the J gene TRBJ2-1, with 8 bases fitting TRBD2. The CDR3 spans 14 residues. The junction had 6 bases not matched to a gene; V was cut back by 1 base and J by 9 bases. Germline-derived CDR1 and CDR2 are SGDLS and YYNGEE. For the CDR3, the DNA is TGTGCCAGCAGCGTATTACAGACTAGCGTTGAGCAGTTCTTC. Translation gives CASSVLQTSVEQFF.

V gene TRBV10-3 combines with J gene TRBJ2-3, with a tentative D call TRBD2 (6 bases). The CDR3 length is 16 residues. CDR1 and CDR2 from the germline V gene are ENHRY and SYGVKD. V lost 2 bases and J 5 bases, leaving 17 bases between the germline ends. The CDR3 region has the DNA TGTGCCATCAGTGAGGGGGGGTCGGGGGTAGGAGATACGCAGTATTTT. It yields the protein CAISEGGSGVGDTQYF.

The chain couples TRBV28 to TRBJ1-1; tentatively, D is TRBD1 (6 bases). Germline lookup yields CDR1 MDHEN and CDR2 SYDVKM. This CDR3 is built from 15 residues. Trimming took 1 base from V and 0 from J, leaving 9 bases between them. CDR3 residues: CASSLSGTLNTEAFF. CDR3 coding DNA: TGTGCCAGCAGTTTATCTGGGACACTGAACACTGAAGCTTTCTTT.

The chain joins TRBV14 to TRBJ2-5, with TRBD1 as a possible D gene (6 bases). This CDR3 has 14 amino acids. Trimming left V 2 bases short and J 4 bases short, with 11 bases between. The germline V gene encodes CDR1 SGHDN and CDR2 FVKESK. The CDR3 here is CASSQWQGGETQYF. For the CDR3, the DNA is TGTGCCAGCAGCCAATGGCAAGGGGGAGAGACCCAGTACTTC.

This sequence joins TRBV7-3 and TRBJ2-3, with TRBD2 matching over 11 bases. V lost 5 bases and J lost 2; bases outside the gene matches: 3. CDR1 SGHTA and CDR2 FQGTGA come from the germline V gene. The CDR3 consists of 15 residues. This chain's CDR3 is CASSLAGGSTDTQYF. The CDR3 DNA reads as TGTGCCAGCAGCCTAGCGGGAGGCTCCACAGATACGCAGTATTTT.